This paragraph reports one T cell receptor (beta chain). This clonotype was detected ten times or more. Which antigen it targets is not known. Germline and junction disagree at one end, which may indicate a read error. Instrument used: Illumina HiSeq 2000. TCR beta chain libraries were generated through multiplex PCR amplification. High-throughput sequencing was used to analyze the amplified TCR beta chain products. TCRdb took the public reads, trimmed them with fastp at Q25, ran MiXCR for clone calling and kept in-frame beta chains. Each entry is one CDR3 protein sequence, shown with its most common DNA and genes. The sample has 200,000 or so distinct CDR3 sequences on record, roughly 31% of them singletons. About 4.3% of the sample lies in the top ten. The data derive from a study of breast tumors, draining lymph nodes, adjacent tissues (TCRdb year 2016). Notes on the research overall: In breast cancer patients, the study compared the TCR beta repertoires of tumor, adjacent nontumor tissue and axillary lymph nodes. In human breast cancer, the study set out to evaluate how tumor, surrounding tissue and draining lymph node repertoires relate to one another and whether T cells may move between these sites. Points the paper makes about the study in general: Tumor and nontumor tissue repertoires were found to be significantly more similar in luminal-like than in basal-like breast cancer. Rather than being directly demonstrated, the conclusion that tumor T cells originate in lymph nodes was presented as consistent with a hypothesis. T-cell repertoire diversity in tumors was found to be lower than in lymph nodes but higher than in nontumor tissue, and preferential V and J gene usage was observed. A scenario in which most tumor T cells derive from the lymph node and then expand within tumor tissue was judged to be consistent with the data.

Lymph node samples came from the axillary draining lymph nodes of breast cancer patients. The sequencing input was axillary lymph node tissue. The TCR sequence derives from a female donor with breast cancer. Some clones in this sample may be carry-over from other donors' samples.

Here is the DNA: TGTGCTAGCAGCCAAGCGGGGGAAGAGACCCAGTACTTC. It translates as CASSQAGEETQYF. The chain was built from TRBV7-7 and TRBJ2-5, and 8 bases in between align with TRBD2. Inclusive of the bounding cysteine and phenylalanine, the CDR3 is 13 residues long. The sequence is cut down to CDR3 DNA, 39 bases in frame from base 1. The germline V gene encodes CDR1 SSHAT and CDR2 FNYEAQ (reference sequence). With all but the CDR3 taken from the reference TRBV7-7 and TRBJ2-5 genes, the full variable domain is: GAGVSQSPRYKVTKRGQDVTLRCDPISSHATLYWYQQALGQGPEFLTYFNYEAQPDKSGLPSDRFSAERPEGSISTLTIQRTEQRDSAMYRCASSQAGEETQYFGPGTRLLVL.